This is a list of T cell receptor beta chains from one sample in a study of cytomegalovirus exposure and HLA in healthy donors. Sequenced by immunoSEQ multiplex PCR; TCRdb stores in-frame clones only, minus some. This sample has about 140,000 clones, with 70% to 85% found just once. The sequenced sample was PBMCs. The receptors originated from a woman in her fifties or sixties in good health and CMV-seropositive. CDR3s include the opening cysteine and the closing phenylalanine or tryptophan. D genes are given only for firm matches. The size entry is marked missing in some rows and otherwise reads once, few, many or a size class.

V gene: TRBV5-1; clone size: .; J gene: TRBJ2-2; D gene: .; CDR3 DNA: TGCGCCAGCAGCTTACGATCACAGGGAACCGGGGAGCTGTTTTTT; CDR3 protein: CASSLRSQGTGELFF
V gene: TRBV11-2; clone size: .; J gene: TRBJ2-1; D gene: .; CDR3 DNA: TGTGCCAGCAGCTTAGCGGGCAATGAGCAGTTCTTC; CDR3 protein: CASSLAGNEQFF
V gene: TRBV5-4; clone size: few; J gene: TRBJ1-5; D gene: .; CDR3 DNA: TGTGCCAGCAGCTTCGGGGGTCCGAATAGCAATCAGCCCCAGCATTTT; CDR3 protein: CASSFGGPNSNQPQHF
V gene: TRBV7-9; clone size: few; J gene: TRBJ1-2; D gene: .; CDR3 DNA: TGTGCCAGCAGCTTCCCCGACAGGCCTAACTATGGCTACACCTTC; CDR3 protein: CASSFPDRPNYGYTF
V gene: TRBV28; clone size: .; J gene: TRBJ2-5; D gene: TRBD2; CDR3 DNA: TGTGCCAGCAGTTTACAAGCGGGAGGGGGGACCCAGTACTTC; CDR3 protein: CASSLQAGGGTQYF
V gene: TRBV5-1; clone size: .; J gene: TRBJ1-1; D gene: .; CDR3 DNA: TGCGCCAGCAGCTTGGCCGGAGGGAACACTGAAGCTTTCTTT; CDR3 protein: CASSLAGGNTEAFF
V gene: TRBV30; clone size: .; J gene: TRBJ2-1; D gene: .; CDR3 DNA: TGTGCCTGGAAGGGGGTTGGGAATGAGCAGTTCTTC; CDR3 protein: CAWKGVGNEQFF
V gene: TRBV29-1; clone size: .; J gene: TRBJ2-7; D gene: .; CDR3 DNA: TGCAGCGTTGAAGATTGGGCGGGGAACAGCTACGAGCAGTACTTC; CDR3 protein: CSVEDWAGNSYEQYF
V gene: TRBV19; clone size: .; J gene: TRBJ1-5; D gene: .; CDR3 DNA: TGTGCCAGTAGTATAATTCGGACATTCAATCAGCCCCAGCATTTT; CDR3 protein: CASSIIRTFNQPQHF
V gene: TRBV29-1; clone size: .; J gene: TRBJ2-5; D gene: .; CDR3 DNA: TGCAGCGCCTGGACAGATCTCCAAGAGACCCAGTACTTC; CDR3 protein: CSAWTDLQETQYF
V gene: TRBV2; clone size: few; J gene: TRBJ2-3; D gene: TRBD1; CDR3 DNA: TGTGCCAGCAGTGGAGCGGACAGGAGAACGCAGTATTTT; CDR3 protein: CASSGADRRTQYF
V gene: TRBV15; clone size: .; J gene: TRBJ2-7; D gene: .; CDR3 DNA: TGTGCCACCAGCAGAACCCGGGAAGGGAGTTACGAGCAGTACTTC; CDR3 protein: CATSRTREGSYEQYF
V gene: TRBV7-6; clone size: .; J gene: TRBJ1-1; D gene: .; CDR3 DNA: TGTGCCAGCAGCTTAGCAACATACACTGAAGCTTTCTTT; CDR3 protein: CASSLATYTEAFF
V gene: TRBV6-4; clone size: .; J gene: TRBJ2-2; D gene: TRBD2; CDR3 DNA: TGTGCCAGCAGTGACGGGAGGGACACCGGGGAGCTGTTTTTT; CDR3 protein: CASSDGRDTGELFF
V gene: TRBV5-1; clone size: .; J gene: TRBJ2-2; D gene: .; CDR3 DNA: TGCGCCAGCAGCTTGGGCCTAGCGCGGGTCACCGGGGAGCTGTTTTTT; CDR3 protein: CASSLGLARVTGELFF
V gene: TRBV20-1; clone size: .; J gene: TRBJ1-4; D gene: .; CDR3 DNA: TGCAGTGCTGGGGGGGGTGAAAAACTGTTTTTT; CDR3 protein: CSAGGGEKLFF
V gene: TRBV28; clone size: .; J gene: TRBJ1-2; D gene: .; CDR3 DNA: TGTGCCAGCAATCGGGGTGAGGGAGGCTACACCTTC; CDR3 protein: CASNRGEGGYTF
V gene: TRBV5-6; clone size: .; J gene: TRBJ2-2; D gene: .; CDR3 DNA: TGTGCCAGCAGCCTCACAAACACCGGGGAGCTGTTTTTT; CDR3 protein: CASSLTNTGELFF
V gene: TRBV5-4; clone size: .; J gene: TRBJ1-1; D gene: .; CDR3 DNA: TGTGCCAGCAGCCTCCCGACGGGTAACACTGAAGCTTTCTTT; CDR3 protein: CASSLPTGNTEAFF
V gene: TRBV11-2; clone size: .; J gene: TRBJ1-4; D gene: TRBD1; CDR3 DNA: TGTGCCAGCAGCTTGAGCAACAGGGGGAACGGTGAAAAACTGTTTTTT; CDR3 protein: CASSLSNRGNGEKLFF
V gene: TRBV28; clone size: .; J gene: TRBJ1-2; D gene: .; CDR3 DNA: TGTGCCAGCAGTCTCCATGACAGGTCCTATGGCTACACCTTC; CDR3 protein: CASSLHDRSYGYTF
V gene: TRBV4-2; clone size: .; J gene: TRBJ2-5; D gene: TRBD1; CDR3 DNA: TGTGCCAGCAGCCAGACAGGGGGAAGAGAGACCCAGTACTTC; CDR3 protein: CASSQTGGRETQYF
V gene: TRBV7-9; clone size: .; J gene: TRBJ2-1; D gene: .; CDR3 DNA: TGTGCCAGCAGTATTTCAGGGCCTAGTTACAATGAGCAGTTCTTC; CDR3 protein: CASSISGPSYNEQFF
V gene: TRBV18; clone size: .; J gene: TRBJ2-4; D gene: TRBD1; CDR3 DNA: TGTGCCAGCTCACCCGTGGGGGACAGGCTAGCCAAAAACATTCAGTACTTC; CDR3 protein: CASSPVGDRLAKNIQYF
V gene: TRBV6-1; clone size: .; J gene: TRBJ2-7; D gene: TRBD1; CDR3 DNA: TGTGCCAGCACTGGACAGGGCAATCTCGGCTACGAGCAGTACTTC; CDR3 protein: CASTGQGNLGYEQYF
V gene: TRBV7-2; clone size: .; J gene: TRBJ2-1; D gene: .; CDR3 DNA: TGTGCCAGCAGCTTAGGGTGGGAGGTCCCCTACAATGAGCAGTTCTTC; CDR3 protein: CASSLGWEVPYNEQFF
V gene: TRBV28; clone size: .; J gene: TRBJ2-3; D gene: .; CDR3 DNA: TGTGCCAGCTCCCGAGGGGGGGCGGCCCCAGATACGCAGTATTTT; CDR3 protein: CASSRGGAAPDTQYF
V gene: TRBV5-1; clone size: .; J gene: TRBJ2-1; D gene: TRBD2; CDR3 DNA: TGCGCCAGCAGCTTGGGCGGGGGACTAGTATCGGGCCGTGAGCAGTTCTTC; CDR3 protein: CASSLGGGLVSGREQFF
V gene: TRBV29-1; clone size: .; J gene: TRBJ2-1; D gene: .; CDR3 DNA: TGCAGCGTACATAGTCAGGGGGAGCAGTTCTTC; CDR3 protein: CSVHSQGEQFF
V gene: TRBV19; clone size: .; J gene: TRBJ1-2; D gene: .; CDR3 DNA: TGTGCCAGTAGTATGGGACTGGCGGATGGCTACACCTTC; CDR3 protein: CASSMGLADGYTF
V gene: TRBV28; clone size: .; J gene: TRBJ2-1; D gene: TRBD1; CDR3 DNA: TGTGCCAGCACCGGACTGGGACAGGGCGTAGGCCCCTACAATGAGCAGTTCTTC; CDR3 protein: CASTGLGQGVGPYNEQFF
V gene: TRBV5-1; clone size: once; J gene: TRBJ2-2; D gene: TRBD1; CDR3 DNA: TGCGCCAGCAGCCGTGACAGGGTGGGGAACACCGGGGAGCTGTTTTTT; CDR3 protein: CASSRDRVGNTGELFF
V gene: TRBV13; clone size: .; J gene: TRBJ1-5; D gene: .; CDR3 DNA: TGTGCCAGCAGCCACCCAGGGTCTCAGCCCCAGCATTTT; CDR3 protein: CASSHPGSQPQHF
V gene: TRBV5-4; clone size: .; J gene: TRBJ2-1; D gene: .; CDR3 DNA: TGTGCCAGCAGCTTGGGGGCAGGGTCGTTTTGGAATGAGCAGTTCTTC; CDR3 protein: CASSLGAGSFWNEQFF
V gene: TRBV4-1; clone size: .; J gene: TRBJ2-7; D gene: .; CDR3 DNA: TGCGCCAGCAGCCAAGGTTCCAGGGCCTACGAGCAGTACTTC; CDR3 protein: CASSQGSRAYEQYF
V gene: TRBV9; clone size: .; J gene: TRBJ1-1; D gene: .; CDR3 DNA: TGTGCCAGCAGCTATGACAGTTCCACTGAAGCTTTCTTT; CDR3 protein: CASSYDSSTEAFF
V gene: TRBV30; clone size: .; J gene: TRBJ1-1; D gene: .; CDR3 DNA: TGTGCCTGGGGCCGTAACACTGAAGCTTTCTTT; CDR3 protein: CAWGRNTEAFF
V gene: TRBV2; clone size: .; J gene: TRBJ1-5; D gene: .; CDR3 DNA: TGTGCCAGCAGCAGGGGTGGCAATCAGCCCCAGCATTTT; CDR3 protein: CASSRGGNQPQHF
V gene: TRBV28; clone size: .; J gene: TRBJ1-1; D gene: .; CDR3 DNA: TGTGCCAGCAGTCCGCCACAGAAAACTGAAGCTTTCTTT; CDR3 protein: CASSPPQKTEAFF
V gene: TRBV6-1; clone size: .; J gene: TRBJ2-3; D gene: .; CDR3 DNA: TGTGCCAGCAGTGAAGCGCCGGCGGGTTCAGATACGCAGTATTTT; CDR3 protein: CASSEAPAGSDTQYF
V gene: TRBV30; clone size: .; J gene: TRBJ2-1; D gene: TRBD2; CDR3 DNA: TGTGCCTGGAGAGGGCTAGCGGGAGGGGAGCAGTTCTTC; CDR3 protein: CAWRGLAGGEQFF
V gene: TRBV2; clone size: .; J gene: TRBJ1-1; D gene: TRBD1; CDR3 DNA: TGTGCCAGCAGGTATCAGGGGGGGAACACTGAAGCTTTCTTT; CDR3 protein: CASRYQGGNTEAFF
V gene: TRBV7-3; clone size: .; J gene: TRBJ2-3; D gene: TRBD2; CDR3 DNA: TGTGCCAGCAGCCTCCGGACTAGCGGTATTAGCACAGATACGCAGTATTTT; CDR3 protein: CASSLRTSGISTDTQYF
V gene: TRBV2; clone size: .; J gene: TRBJ2-7; D gene: TRBD2; CDR3 DNA: TGTGCCAGCAGTGGACTAGCGGTAACCTACGAGCAGTACTTC; CDR3 protein: CASSGLAVTYEQYF
V gene: TRBV7-8; clone size: .; J gene: TRBJ1-1; D gene: .; CDR3 DNA: TGTGCCAGCAGCTTAAAACAGGGCACTGAAGCTTTCTTT; CDR3 protein: CASSLKQGTEAFF
V gene: TRBV11-3; clone size: once; J gene: TRBJ2-1; D gene: TRBD2; CDR3 DNA: TGTGCCAGCAGCTTCCGACTAGCGGGAACGTACAATGAGCAGTTCTTC; CDR3 protein: CASSFRLAGTYNEQFF
V gene: TRBV5-6; clone size: .; J gene: TRBJ2-7; D gene: TRBD2; CDR3 DNA: TGTGCCAGCAGCCCGTTGGGGTTAGCGGGAGTCAAGTACTTC; CDR3 protein: CASSPLGLAGVKYF
V gene: TRBV6-4; clone size: .; J gene: TRBJ2-1; D gene: TRBD2; CDR3 DNA: TGTGCCAGCAGCCCTGGACTAGCGACACCATACAATGAGCAGTTCTTC; CDR3 protein: CASSPGLATPYNEQFF
V gene: TRBV7-2; clone size: few; J gene: TRBJ2-1; D gene: TRBD1; CDR3 DNA: TGTGCCAGCAGCAAGACTACAGGGGGGAACAATGAGCAGTTCTTC; CDR3 protein: CASSKTTGGNNEQFF
V gene: TRBV11-3; clone size: .; J gene: TRBJ2-2; D gene: .; CDR3 DNA: TGTGCCAGCAGCCACCCAGGACAGTCGGGCACCGGGGAGCTGTTTTTT; CDR3 protein: CASSHPGQSGTGELFF
V gene: TRBV30; clone size: .; J gene: TRBJ2-3; D gene: TRBD2; CDR3 DNA: TGTGCCTGGATGGGTAGCGGGAGGGGTACAGATACGCAGTATTTT; CDR3 protein: CAWMGSGRGTDTQYF
V gene: TRBV6-4; clone size: .; J gene: TRBJ1-1; D gene: TRBD1; CDR3 DNA: TGTGCCAGCATGAGAGAACCGGGACAGGCCATCACTGAAGCTTTCTTT; CDR3 protein: CASMREPGQAITEAFF
V gene: TRBV15; clone size: few; J gene: TRBJ2-5; D gene: TRBD1; CDR3 DNA: TGTGCCACCAGCAGAAGTCAGGACAGGCAAGAGACCCAGTACTTC; CDR3 protein: CATSRSQDRQETQYF